This TCR beta chain was found in a study of blood T cells in healthy people across ages. Study findings and constraints: Roughly linearly, TCR beta diversity per million T cells fell as age increased. The unknown donor CMV status may have confounded expanded clonotype changes.

Concerning this clonotype itself: The antigen is unknown.

Germline loops: CDR1 SGDLS, CDR2 YYNGEE. With 0 bases removed from V and 0 bases from J, the gap between germline ends came to 12 bases. The CDR3 length is 16 residues. Combining a sample-barcoded 5' primer with a J-beta primer mix, a second PCR ran for roughly 7 to 11 cycles. Each cDNA molecule carried a tag from a template-switch adaptor that contained 12 random nucleotides. Sequencing yielded, for each sample, at least 2.5 million paired-end reads carrying CDR3. TCRdb analysed the 5' RACE reads with MiXCR anew, one entry per CDR3 protein. The sample yields about 1.8 million distinct CDR3 sequences, 49% seen once.

This receptor was identified in a woman in her 40s in good health. The sequencing input was blood. This chain links TRBV9 with TRBJ2-5, with D unresolved. CDR3 loop: CASSVEGRMYQETQYF. CDR3 bases: TGTGCCAGCAGCGTAGAGGGCAGGATGTACCAAGAGACCCAGTACTTC.